The 27 T cell receptor beta chains below all came from one sample that was sequenced in a study of blood T cell repertoires in COVID-19. Sequencing was performed with immunoSEQ multiplex PCR; in TCRdb, only in-frame clones are kept and a portion is missing. Of about 76,000 clones in the sample, 88% were seen once. Sample: peripheral blood. These receptors originate from a man aged 50 or older with active COVID-19.

The chain has TRBV6-5 and TRBJ2-3; 8 bases align to TRBD2. The V gene's germline CDR1 is MNHEY and CDR2 SVGAGI. V shed 7 bases, J shed 4 bases, and the junction held 7 bases outside the gene matches. CDR3 length equals 14 residues. CDR3 nucleotide sequence: TGTGCCAGCAATCCAACGGGAGGGGCAGATACGCAGTATTTT. This codes for CASNPTGGADTQYF.

This clone was seen only once. The chain combines TRBV5-8 with TRBJ2-1; D is perhaps TRBD2 (6 bases). CDR1 and CDR2 (germline): SGHTS, YDEGEE. The CDR3 runs 13 residues. V was clipped by 1 base and J by 7 bases, with 9 bases between them. The CDR3, as DNA: TGTGCCAGCAGCTTGCTCCGGGGGAATGAGCAGTTCTTC. This gives the protein CASSLLRGNEQFF.

The chain links TRBV28 to TRBJ1-4; D unclear. Germline V gene sequence: CDR1 MDHEN, CDR2 SYDVKM. This CDR3 has 14 residues. V was trimmed by 2 bases and J by 8 bases, leaving 12 bases between them. This CDR3 reads CASSLRTMTEKLFF. The CDR3 nucleotides are TGTGCCAGCAGTTTACGTACCATGACAGAAAAACTGTTTTTT.

This chain's CDR3 is CASRVTGGSRLRGNTIYF. In nucleotides, the CDR3 is TGTGCCAGCCGAGTCACAGGGGGCTCAAGGCTGAGAGGAAACACCATATATTTT. The rearrangement links TRBV2 to TRBJ1-3, with 9 bases aligning to TRBD1. V lost 8 bases to trimming and J lost 4 bases; unmatched junction nucleotides: 18. The CDR3 consists of 18 residues. CDR1 is SNHLY and CDR2 is FYNNEI in the germline V gene.

V and J are TRBV27 and TRBJ2-6; 8 nucleotides align to TRBD1. The CDR3 consists of 18 residues. The germline V gene encodes CDR1 MNHEY and CDR2 SMNVEV (reference sequence). V lost 2 bases and J lost 0; bases outside the gene matches: 6. Written as DNA, the CDR3 is TGTGCCAGCAGTTTACTGGCAGGGGGCGGCTCTGGGGCCAACGTCCTGACTTTC. It yields the protein CASSLLAGGGSGANVLTF.

A note on this clone: Other DNA sequences in this sample translate to the same CDR3. This rearrangement joins TRBV5-1 to TRBJ2-3; a weak D match, TRBD1 (6 bases). The V gene's germline CDR1 is SGHRS and CDR2 YFSETQ. The CDR3 is 14 residues long. Trimming took off 0 bases at V and 3 bases at J, with 8 bases between the two ends. This CDR3 reads CASSLVQGTDTQYF. CDR3 nucleotides: TGCGCCAGCAGCTTGGTACAGGGAACAGATACGCAGTATTTT.

The CDR3 coding sequence is TGTGCCAGCAGCCTATACAGGGCCGGCACTGAAGCTTTCTTT. Its translation: CASSLYRAGTEAFF. The chain joins TRBV9 to TRBJ1-1; weak D call: TRBD1 (6 bases). Germline-derived CDR1 and CDR2 are SGDLS and YYNGEE. V was trimmed by 4 bases and J by 4 bases, leaving 14 bases between them. This CDR3 is built from 14 residues.

The chain employs TRBV6-5 and TRBJ2-3; 8 positions agree with TRBD2. The CDR3 sequence is 15 residues long. The germline gives CDR1 MNHEY, CDR2 SVGAGI. Trimming at V came to 6 bases and at J to 0 bases, leaving 5 bases not matched to a gene. The CDR3 here is CASRGLAASTDTQYF. The CDR3 coding sequence is TGTGCCAGCAGAGGACTAGCCGCTAGCACAGATACGCAGTATTTT.

The gene calls are TRBV11-2 and TRBJ2-7, with 7 bases identical to TRBD1. The CDR3 has 15 amino acids. Per germline, CDR1 SGHAT and CDR2 FQNNGV. After removal of 1 base from V and 2 bases from J, the junction contained 5 bases not matched to a gene. The CDR3 nucleotides are TGTGCCAGCAGCTTAGGAGGACAGGCGGCCTACGAGCAGTACTTC. Translation gives CASSLGGQAAYEQYF. The full variable domain, completed using reference TRBV11-2 and TRBJ2-7, is EAGVAQSPRYKIIEKRQSVAFWCNPISGHATLYWYQQILGQGPKLLIQFQNNGVVDDSQLPKDRFSAERLKGVDSTLKIQPAKLEDSAVYLCASSLGGQAAYEQYFGPGTRLTVT.

This chain links TRBV30 with TRBJ1-1; perhaps TRBD1 as D (6 bases). This CDR3 is built from 14 residues. The germline V gene encodes CDR1 GTSNPN and CDR2 SVGIG (reference sequence). The V end was cut by 4 bases, the J end by 5 bases, with 17 bases between. CDR3 protein: CAWKGGAGDTEAFF. Written as DNA, the CDR3 is TGTGCCTGGAAAGGGGGTGCAGGGGATACTGAAGCTTTCTTT.

The chain employs TRBV21-1 and TRBJ1-2; the DNA was not compared with TRBD1, the D call given in the table. TRBV21-1 is a pseudogene. This CDR3 spans 17 amino acids. This chain's CDR3 is CASSKGRTGVTNYGYTF. Written as DNA, the CDR3 is TGTGCCAGCAGCAAAGGTAGGACAGGGGTTACGAACTATGGCTACACCTTC.

This rearrangement joins TRBV5-1 to TRBJ2-3, with 13 bases matching TRBD2. This CDR3 region has 16 residues. Trimming removed 4 bases from V and 2 bases from J; junction bases left unmatched: 4. Looked up from germline, CDR1 is SGHRS and CDR2 is YFSETQ. The DNA for the CDR3 is TGCGCCAGCAGCGGGGGACTAGCGGGGTTCACAGATACGCAGTATTTT. The encoded protein is CASSGGLAGFTDTQYF.

The V and J genes are TRBV28 and TRBJ2-3, with 10 positions matching TRBD1. The CDR3 is 15 amino acids. With V trimmed by 6 bases and J by 6 bases, 9 bases remained unmatched. CDR1 is MDHEN, CDR2 SYDVKM, per germline. The CDR3, as DNA: TGTGCCAGCAGATTAGGACAGGGGGGTAGGGATACGCAGTATTTT. Protein product: CASRLGQGGRDTQYF. The whole variable domain, filled in from reference TRBV28 and TRBJ2-3, reads DVKVTQSSRYLVKRTGEKVFLECVQDMDHENMFWYRQDPGLGLRLIYFSYDVKMKEKGDIPEGYSVSREKKERFSLILESASTNQTSMYLCASRLGQGGRDTQYFGPGTRLTVL.

CDR3 in amino acids: CASSRPGTSGGSQETQYF. For the CDR3, the DNA is TGTGCCAGCAGCCGTCCCGGGACTAGCGGGGGATCCCAAGAGACCCAGTACTTC. The chain recombines TRBV5-8 with TRBJ2-5; 14 bases match TRBD2. The CDR3 is 18 amino acids. V lost 4 bases to trimming and J lost 1 base; unmatched junction nucleotides: 9. The germline V gene encodes CDR1 SGHTS and CDR2 YDEGEE.

The genes are TRBV28 and TRBJ2-1; 8 bases align to TRBD1. Trimming cost V 3 bases and J 5 bases; bases outside gene matches: 6. The CDR3 length is 15 residues. Germline CDR1 reads MDHEN; CDR2 reads SYDVKM. The CDR3 DNA reads TGTGCCAGCAGTTTTTGGGGACAGGTAAACAATGAGCAGTTCTTC. It codes for CASSFWGQVNNEQFF.

The chain joins TRBV6-5 to TRBJ1-2; the D gene is possibly TRBD1 (5 bases). Trimming left V 0 bases short and J 2 bases short, with 13 bases between. The CDR3 runs 16 residues. Germline-derived CDR1 and CDR2 are MNHEY and SVGAGI. DNA for the CDR3: TGTGCCAGCAGTTACTCGCGCGACAGCGTAAACTATGGCTACACCTTC. Protein sequence: CASSYSRDSVNYGYTF.

V gene TRBV15 combines with J gene TRBJ1-5; D may be TRBD1 (5 bases). This CDR3 contains 14 residues. The ends were cut back, 0 bases at V and 7 bases at J, with 10 bases in the middle. Germline V CDR1 and CDR2: LNHNV, YYDKDF (reference sequence). CDR3 loop: CATSREQVGQPQHF. Here the CDR3 DNA reads TGTGCCACCAGCAGAGAACAGGTAGGCCAGCCCCAGCATTTT.

The chain employs TRBV9 and TRBJ2-3; D is ambiguous. The CDR3 has 13 residues. V was pared by 4 bases and J by 2 bases, with 8 bases between. CDR1 and CDR2 from the germline V gene are SGDLS and YYNGEE. The CDR3 nucleotides are TGTGCCAGCAGCCCCCGACTCACAGATACGCAGTATTTT. Translation gives CASSPRLTDTQYF.

The rearrangement joins TRBV27 to TRBJ2-1; 14 nucleotides agree with TRBD2. Unmatched junction bases numbered 8, after V lost 2 bases and J lost 8 bases. Germline CDR1 is MNHEY and CDR2 is SMNVEV (reference sequence). This CDR3 region has 17 residues. The CDR3 DNA reads as TGTGCCAGCAGTTTAAAGACTAGCGGGAGGGGACGATATGAGCAGTTCTTC. Translation gives CASSLKTSGRGRYEQFF.

V usage is TRBV7-2 and J usage is TRBJ2-5, with 8 bases aligning to TRBD1. Germline V gene data show CDR1 as SGHTA and CDR2 as FQGNSA. The CDR3 loop spans 15 amino acids. J was trimmed by 4 bases and V by 2 bases; bases with no gene match: 6. Here the CDR3 reads CASSLTRTGTETQYF. Here the CDR3 DNA reads TGTGCCAGCAGCTTAACCCGGACAGGGACAGAGACCCAGTACTTC.

The chain joins TRBV6-2 or TRBV6-3 to TRBJ1-1; 7 bases are shared with TRBD1. CDR1 MNHEY and CDR2 SVGEGT come from the germline V gene. The CDR3 consists of 16 residues. Trimming removed 0 bases from V and 1 base from J; junction bases left unmatched: 5. CDR3 amino acids: CASSYSIGTENTEAFF. The CDR3 DNA reads TGTGCCAGCAGTTACTCGATAGGGACAGAGAACACTGAAGCTTTCTTT.

The gene calls are TRBV6-6 and TRBJ1-6, with TRBD1 matching 9 bases. V gave up 6 bases and J gave up 13 bases; unmatched junction bases: 7. Per germline, CDR1 MNHNY and CDR2 SVGAGI (reference sequence). The CDR3 length is 13 residues. The CDR3 bases are TGTGCCAGCAGCGGACAGGGGAGCTCTCCCCTCCACTTT. It is translated as CASSGQGSSPLHF.

This chain joins TRBV5-5 and TRBJ1-1; D call uncertain. The CDR3 is 16 amino acids. Deletions cut 1 base from V and 5 bases from J, with 18 bases between. CDR1 and CDR2 (germline): SGHKS, YYEKEE (reference sequence). The CDR3 is CASSLRSTALTTEAFF. The CDR3, as DNA: TGTGCCAGCAGCTTGAGAAGTACCGCACTTACTACTGAAGCTTTCTTT. Variable domain in full (rest from reference TRBV5-5 and TRBJ1-1): DAGVTQSPTHLIKTRGQQVTLRCSPISGHKSVSWYQQVLGQGPQFIFQYYEKEERGRGNFPDRFSARQFPNYSSELNVNALLLGDSALYLCASSLRSTALTTEAFFGQGTRLTVV.

The rearrangement uses TRBV28 and TRBJ1-6; D not certain. V shed 5 bases and J shed 9 bases, with 20 bases lying between them. Germline CDR1 and CDR2: MDHEN and SYDVKM. This CDR3 contains 16 residues. In nucleotides, the CDR3 is TGTGCCAGCAGTGGCCGAGGGAAGGGTCAGGTTTCACCCCTCCACTTT. This codes for CASSGRGKGQVSPLHF.

V is TRBV6-1 and J is TRBJ1-1; D is perhaps TRBD1 (5 bases). The CDR3 length is 14 residues. The V end lost 3 bases, the J end lost 2 bases, and 10 bases lay between the germline ends. CDR1 and CDR2 from the germline V gene are MNHNS and SASEGT. This chain's CDR3 is CASSDRVGNTEAFF. The CDR3, as DNA: TGTGCCAGCAGTGACAGGGTGGGAAACACTGAAGCTTTCTTT.

The chain couples TRBV5-1 to TRBJ2-1; 11 nucleotides match TRBD2. The CDR3 runs to 15 residues. Trimming cost V 3 bases and J 6 bases; bases outside gene matches: 5. Germline loops: CDR1 SGHRS, CDR2 YFSETQ. In DNA form, the CDR3 reads TGCGCCAGCAGCTCGGGACTAGCGGAGATCAATGAGCAGTTCTTC. Encoded protein: CASSSGLAEINEQFF.

CDR3 residues: CASSYPGHYEQYF. For the CDR3, the DNA is TGTGCCAGCAGTTACCCGGGACACTACGAGCAGTACTTC. This rearrangement joins TRBV6-2 or TRBV6-3 to TRBJ2-7, with a possible D match to TRBD1 (6 bases). Trimming shortened V by 2 bases and J by 3 bases, and 8 bases separated the two germline ends. The CDR3 runs 13 residues. The germline gives CDR1 MNHEY, CDR2 SVGEGT.